Below are 16 T cell receptor beta chains sequenced from a single sample in a study of beta chain features in type 1 diabetes. Regarding the study as a whole: Shortening that was moderate but significant affected the TCRB CDR3s of Type 1 diabetes patients in all four CD4+ subsets.

The antigens of these receptors remain unknown. Expressed TCRB transcripts got sequenced, as all isolated RNA was reverse transcribed. The data were produced by immunoSEQ multiplex PCR, yet TCRdb's version contains in-frame clones alone and is incomplete. The sample includes more than 300,000 clones, over 8.5% of them seen just once. Material: central memory CD4+ T cells from blood. Source of these receptors: a man aged 25 to 40 with type 1 diabetes.

This clone was recorded a few times. The J gene is TRBJ2-1, the V gene TRBV9, with 9 nucleotides matching TRBD2. The V segment lost 3 bases and the J segment 5 bases; nucleotides outside the gene matches: 9. The CDR3 runs to 16 residues. Germline values: CDR1 SGDLS, CDR2 YYNGEE. Here the CDR3 DNA reads TGTGCCAGCAGCGCAGCTCTGGCTAGCGGGAACAATGAGCAGTTCTTC. It translates to CASSAALASGNNEQFF.

This clone was counted between two and nine times. This chain connects TRBV11-1 to TRBJ1-2; no firm D call. Trimming pared 7 bases from V and 8 bases from J, leaving 17 bases between. CDR1 is SGHAT, CDR2 FQDESV, per germline (reference sequence). The CDR3 is made up of 13 amino acids. This chain's CDR3 is CASTKGGGSGYTF. The DNA for the CDR3 is TGTGCCAGCACCAAAGGAGGCGGCTCGGGCTACACCTTC.

This chain uses TRBV11-2 with TRBJ2-7; perhaps TRBD2 as D (6 bases). Trimming shortened V by 4 bases and J by 1 base, and 17 bases separated the two germline ends. This CDR3 comprises 16 residues. Germline values: CDR1 SGHAT, CDR2 FQNNGV. The CDR3 DNA sequence: TGTGCCAGCAGCTCAGAAACTAGCTTAGGGTCCTACGAGCAGTACTTC. Its translation: CASSSETSLGSYEQYF.

The rearrangement joins TRBV7-6 to TRBJ1-2; tentatively, D is TRBD1 (5 bases). V lost 4 bases to trimming and J lost 5 bases, with 23 bases between them. Germline V lookup: CDR1 SGHVS, CDR2 FNYEAQ. The CDR3 runs 17 residues. The CDR3 reads CASSSQGGAPTLYGYTF. CDR3 bases: TGTGCCAGCAGCTCCCAAGGTGGGGCCCCGACCTTATATGGCTACACCTTC.

The chain is built from TRBV7-2 and TRBJ2-2; the match to TRBD2 covers 8 bases. J gave up 2 bases and V 5 bases, and 4 bases lay outside the gene matches. The germline gives CDR1 SGHTA, CDR2 FQGNSA. CDR3 size: 15 residues. The CDR3 region is CASSLSGINTGELFF. The CDR3 DNA sequence: TGTGCCAGCAGCCTTAGCGGGATTAACACCGGGGAGCTGTTTTTT.

A few counts support this clone. V gene TRBV28 combines with J gene TRBJ2-7, with 12 bases aligning to TRBD2. Trimming at V came to 10 bases and at J to 3 bases, leaving 7 bases not matched to a gene. The CDR3 has 14 residues. Looked up from germline, CDR1 is MDHEN and CDR2 is SYDVKM. The CDR3 DNA follows: TGTGCCATTCAGACTAGCGGGGGATACTACGAGCAGTACTTC. Its translation: CAIQTSGGYYEQYF.

This clone showed up just a few times. This sequence is one base from a far larger clone and is likely a read error. The J gene is TRBJ1-4, the V gene TRBV4-2; tentatively, D is TRBD1 (6 bases). V shed 7 bases and J shed 7 bases, with 25 bases lying between them. There are 17 residues in the CDR3. In germline, CDR1 is LGHNA, CDR2 YNFKEQ. CDR3 sequence (DNA): TGTGCCAGCACTCAGTCTGGGTCGGGGGCGCGGAGTGAAAAACTGTTTTTT. Residues: CASTQSGSGARSEKLFF.

This clone has more than one count but fewer than ten. The rearrangement links TRBV30 to TRBJ1-5, with TRBD1 matching 7 bases. CDR1 GTSNPN and CDR2 SVGIG come from the germline V gene (reference sequence). The CDR3 is made up of 15 amino acids. With V trimmed by 8 bases and J by 2 bases, 12 bases remained unmatched. The CDR3 region is CASSMITGGNQPQHF. The CDR3 DNA sequence: TGTGCCAGTAGTATGATCACAGGGGGCAATCAGCCCCAGCATTTT.

This clone was observed a few times. The sample holds other DNA sequences that translate to the same CDR3. V is TRBV5-1 and J is TRBJ2-5; D is ambiguous. V was clipped by 0 bases and J by 0 bases, with 3 bases between them. Germline assignment: CDR1 SGHRS and CDR2 YFSETQ. The CDR3 extends over 13 amino acids. The CDR3 DNA sequence: TGCGCCAGCAGCTTGGATTACCAAGAGACCCAGTACTTC. It encodes CASSLDYQETQYF. The whole variable domain, filled in from reference TRBV5-1 and TRBJ2-5, reads KAGVTQTPRYLIKTRGQQVTLSCSPISGHRSVSWYQQTPGQGLQFLFEYFSETQRNKGNFPGRFSGRQFSNSRSEMNVSTLELGDSALYLCASSLDYQETQYFGPGTRLLVL.

The J gene is TRBJ2-7, the V gene TRBV9; 7 nucleotides agree with TRBD1. Germline CDR1 SGDLS, CDR2 YYNGEE. After removal of 2 bases from V and 5 bases from J, the junction contained 10 bases not matched to a gene. This CDR3 region has 15 residues. The CDR3 sequence: CASSVTGTEYDEQYF. Here the CDR3 DNA reads TGTGCCAGCAGCGTTACCGGGACAGAGTACGACGAGCAGTACTTC.

This clone was seen more than once but under ten times. V is TRBV19 and J is TRBJ1-2; D is perhaps TRBD1 (6 bases). Germline loops: CDR1 LNHDA, CDR2 SQIVND (reference sequence). Trimming removed 7 bases from V and 4 bases from J, with 16 bases in between. The CDR3 extends over 14 amino acids. The CDR3 DNA reads TGTGCCAGTACCCTGGGGGGCGAAGGCTATGGCTACACCTTC. Its protein product is CASTLGGEGYGYTF.

V usage is TRBV11-2 and J usage is TRBJ1-4; D call uncertain. The germline V gene encodes CDR1 SGHAT and CDR2 FQNNGV. This CDR3 is 14 amino acids long. V dropped 1 base and J dropped 6 bases, with 9 bases sitting between them. This CDR3 is CASSLGVRDEKLFF. The CDR3 nucleotides are TGTGCCAGCAGCTTAGGAGTGAGGGATGAAAAACTGTTTTTT.

This clone was counted only a few times. This CDR3 is also generated by other DNA sequences in the sample. The V call is TRBV18, the J call TRBJ1-5; D unresolved. The germline CDR1 and CDR2 sequences are KGHSH and LQKENI. The CDR3 length is 13 residues. V gave up 2 bases and J gave up 0 bases, with 2 bases separating them. This chain's CDR3 is CASSPDSNQPQHF. CDR3 sequence (DNA): TGTGCCAGCTCACCAGATAGCAATCAGCCCCAGCATTTT.

This clone was recorded a few times. The chain combines TRBV9 with TRBJ2-1, with TRBD2 identical over 11 bases. J lost 7 bases, V lost 4 bases, and 7 bases had no gene match. Germline values: CDR1 SGDLS, CDR2 YYNGEE. This CDR3 comprises 15 residues. CDR3 amino acids: CASSSRLAGRNEQFF. The CDR3 nucleotides are TGTGCCAGCAGCTCCAGACTAGCGGGACGGAATGAGCAGTTCTTC. The whole variable domain, remainder taken from reference TRBV9 and TRBJ2-1, is DSGVTQTPKHLITATGQRVTLRCSPRSGDLSVYWYQQSLDQGLQFLIQYYNGEERAKGNILERFSAQQFPDLHSELNLSSLELGDSALYFCASSSRLAGRNEQFFGPGTRLTVL.

This clone was detected only a few times. Here the CDR3 DNA reads TGTGCCAGTAGTATCAGACAGGGCCTGCCGTACAATGAGCAGTTCTTC. Its protein is CASSIRQGLPYNEQFF. The chain has TRBV19 and TRBJ2-1; TRBD1 matches at 7 bases. V shed 3 bases and J 4 bases; nucleotides not matched to a gene: 9. This CDR3 spans 16 amino acids. CDR1 LNHDA and CDR2 SQIVND come from the germline V gene (reference sequence).

Ten or more counts support this clone. This chain uses TRBV9 with TRBJ2-3; D is uncertain. The CDR3 runs 14 residues. Trimming took off 0 bases at V and 3 bases at J, with 8 bases between the two ends. Germline CDR1 is SGDLS and CDR2 is YYNGEE. The CDR3 reads CASSVGDATDTQYF. In DNA form, the CDR3 reads TGTGCCAGCAGCGTAGGTGATGCTACAGATACGCAGTATTTT.